Below, 2 T cell receptor beta chains from the same sample are listed, as sequenced in a study of human T cells and chemical hapten exposure. A single record per CDR3 protein comes from TCRdb applying MiXCR to the RACE reads. The sample shows 35,000 to 40,000 distinct CDR3 sequences, 12% of them seen only once. Time point indicated: pre-sensitization, week 0. The treatment: therapeutic diphenylcyclopropenone sensitization with weekly scalp DPC. It was unfractionated whole blood from which total RNA was extracted. Specimen: whole blood, collected in connection with sensitization to the hapten diphenylcyclopropenone (DPC). All receptors come from a woman in her 40s with alopecia areata. Some clones in this sample may be carry-over from other donors' samples.

At least ten counts were recorded for this clonotype. The gene calls are TRBV19 and TRBJ2-3; D is possibly TRBD2 (6 bases). Between the trimmed V and J ends, which lost 3 bases and 2 bases, there was a span of 12 bases. The CDR3 consists of 15 residues. Germline-derived CDR1 and CDR2 are LNHDA and SQIVND (reference sequence). The CDR3 nucleotides read TGTGCCAGTAGTATTGGTAGCGGACTCACAGATACGCAGTATTTT. As protein: CASSIGSGLTDTQYF. The full variable domain, rest sourced from reference TRBV19 and TRBJ2-3, is DGGITQSPKYLFRKEGQNVTLSCEQNLNHDAMYWYRQDPGQGLRLIYYSQIVNDFQKGDIAEGYSVSREKKESFPLTVTSAQKNPTAFYLCASSIGSGLTDTQYFGPGTRLTVL.

This clonotype was observed many times. The CDR3 here is CASSYISGGGQFF. As DNA, the CDR3 is TGTGCCAGCAGTTACATTAGCGGGGGCGGGCAGTTCTTC. This chain connects TRBV6-2 or TRBV6-3 to TRBJ2-1, with 9 nucleotides matching TRBD2. The CDR3 totals 13 residues. Germline V gives CDR1 MNHEY, CDR2 SVGEGT. V lost 2 bases to trimming and J lost 12 bases; unmatched junction nucleotides: 5.